The sequence of this TCR beta chain was determined in a study of shared T cell receptors in the human thymus. The data were produced by immunoSEQ multiplex PCR, yet TCRdb's version contains in-frame clones alone and is incomplete. Altogether roughly 710,000 clones are present, roughly 88% being singletons, with the ten largest covering more than 0.008%. The CDR3 length is 11 residues. The V gene's germline CDR1 is MNHEY and CDR2 SVGAGI. Trimming left V 7 bases short and J 9 bases short, with 13 bases between. These data were also filed under a second study, of human thymus T cells. From that second work: Having corrective surgery for congenital heart defects, healthy Finnish infants were the ones who donated. Gene usage for V and J segments appeared biased in thymic and blood repertoires. Reports from related research described highly overlapping thymic repertoires among unrelated individuals.

The sequencing input was thymocytes. This clonotype was sampled from a girl less than two years old with a congenital heart defect. The chain has TRBV6-5 and TRBJ2-7, with D unclear. CDR3 nucleotides: TGTGCCAGCAATTCCGGGTCGGGGCAGTACTTC. It codes for CASNSGSGQYF.